One T cell receptor (beta chain) is described in this entry. This specimen belongs to a study of T cells after yellow fever vaccination. TCRdb analysed the 5' RACE reads with MiXCR anew, one entry per CDR3 protein. The table has fewer than 650,000 distinct CDR3 sequences, about a fifth seen once. Trimming removed 7 bases at V and 5 bases at J, with 6 bases between. Per the germline V gene, CDR1 is MNHNS and CDR2 is SASEGT. The CDR3 runs to 11 residues. The V gene is TRBV6-1, the J gene TRBJ2-1; no clear D. The receptor was isolated from a man between 18 and 29 years old who received the YFV17D yellow fever vaccine. The starting material was PBMCs, obtained less than 25 days after the first yellow fever vaccination. CDR3 nucleotide sequence: TGTGCCAGCACTTGGAACAATGAGCAGTTCTTC. Residues: CASTWNNEQFF.